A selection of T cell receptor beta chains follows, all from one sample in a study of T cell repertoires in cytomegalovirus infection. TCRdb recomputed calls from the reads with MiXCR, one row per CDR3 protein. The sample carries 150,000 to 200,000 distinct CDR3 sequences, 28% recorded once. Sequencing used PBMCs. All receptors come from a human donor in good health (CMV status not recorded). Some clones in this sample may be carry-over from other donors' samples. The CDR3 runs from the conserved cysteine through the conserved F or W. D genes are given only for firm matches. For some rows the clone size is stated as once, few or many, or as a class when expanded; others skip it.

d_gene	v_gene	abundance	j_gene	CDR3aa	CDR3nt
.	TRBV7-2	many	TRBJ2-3	CASSLGTDTQYF	TGTGCCAGCAGCTTGGGCACAGATACGCAGTATTTT
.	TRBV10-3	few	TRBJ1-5	CAISEDSYQPQHF	TGTGCCATCAGTGAAGACAGTTATCAGCCCCAGCATTTT
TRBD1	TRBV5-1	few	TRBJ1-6	CASSSNTGESPLHF	TGCGCCAGCAGCTCGAATACAGGGGAGTCACCCCTCCACTTT
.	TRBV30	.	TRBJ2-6	CAWSVRSGANVLTF	TGTGCCTGGAGTGTACGTTCTGGGGCCAACGTCCTGACTTTC
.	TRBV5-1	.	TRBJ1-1	CASSPGVSVNTEAFF	TGCGCCAGCAGCCCAGGGGTTTCGGTGAACACTGAAGCTTTCTTT
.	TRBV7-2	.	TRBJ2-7	CASSLLRAYEQYF	TGTGCCAGCAGCTTACTCCGGGCCTACGAGCAGTACTTC
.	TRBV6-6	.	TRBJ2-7	CASSPAGYEQYF	TGTGCCAGCAGCCCCGCCGGATACGAGCAGTACTTC
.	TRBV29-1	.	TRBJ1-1	CSVDSHQSFMNTEAFF	TGCAGCGTTGATAGCCACCAGTCTTTCATGAACACTGAAGCTTTCTTT
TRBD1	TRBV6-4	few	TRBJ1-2	CASRPTGSNYGYTF	TGTGCCAGCAGGCCGACAGGGTCCAACTATGGCTACACCTTC
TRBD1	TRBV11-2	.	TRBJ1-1	CASSLDGTGSVNTEAFF	TGTGCCAGCAGCTTAGATGGGACAGGGTCGGTAAACACTGAAGCTTTCTTT
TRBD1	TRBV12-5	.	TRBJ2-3	CASGWTGTLTDTQYF	TGTGCTAGTGGCTGGACAGGGACCCTCACAGATACGCAGTATTTT
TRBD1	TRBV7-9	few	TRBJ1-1	CASSPLGGRGLAEAFF	TGTGCCAGCAGCCCGCTAGGGGGAAGGGGGCTCGCTGAAGCTTTCTTT
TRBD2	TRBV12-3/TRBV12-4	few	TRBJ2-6	CASRRLAAHVLTF	TGTGCCAGCAGACGACTAGCGGCGCACGTCCTGACTTTC
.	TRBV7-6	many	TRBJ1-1	CASSLSTTNTEAFF	TGTGCCAGCAGCTTAAGCACGACGAACACTGAAGCTTTCTTT
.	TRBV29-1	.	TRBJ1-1	CSVGAGGRTEAFF	TGCAGCGTTGGGGCCGGGGGTCGTACTGAAGCTTTCTTT
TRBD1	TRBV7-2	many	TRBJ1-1	CASSFSRGQAEAFF	TGTGCCAGCAGCTTCTCCAGGGGGCAGGCTGAAGCTTTCTTT
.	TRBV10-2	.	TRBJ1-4	CATAGGSFNEKLFF	TGCGCCACTGCTGGGGGAAGTTTCAATGAAAAACTGTTTTTT
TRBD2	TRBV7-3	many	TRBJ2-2	CASSPRGGHRSAGELFF	TGTGCCAGCAGCCCCCGCGGGGGGCATCGTTCCGCCGGGGAGCTGTTTTTT
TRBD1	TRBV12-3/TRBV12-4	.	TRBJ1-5	CASSSGQGSSNQPQHF	TGTGCCAGCAGCTCCGGACAGGGGAGTAGCAATCAGCCCCAGCATTTT
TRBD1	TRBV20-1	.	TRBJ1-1	CSARDDRALAFF	TGCAGTGCTAGAGACGACAGGGCTTTAGCTTTCTTT
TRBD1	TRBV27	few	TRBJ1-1	CASSTSGTVNYAEAFF	TGTGCCAGCAGCACCTCCGGGACAGTTAATTATGCTGAAGCTTTCTTT
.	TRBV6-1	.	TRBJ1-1	CASSFIDGDTMNTEAFF	TGTGCCAGCAGTTTCATCGACGGGGATACAATGAACACTGAAGCTTTCTTT
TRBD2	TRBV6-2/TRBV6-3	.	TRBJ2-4	CASSAKEAGGPRDIQYF	TGTGCCAGCAGTGCAAAGGAAGCGGGGGGGCCGAGGGACATTCAGTACTTC
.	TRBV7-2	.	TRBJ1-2	CASSLAQPGWYGYTF	TGTGCCAGCAGCTTAGCACAGCCCGGATGGTATGGCTACACCTTC
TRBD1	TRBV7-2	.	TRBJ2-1	CASGTRTGNPFF	TGTGCCAGCGGGACCAGGACAGGGAATCCGTTCTTC
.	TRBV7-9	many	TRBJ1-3	CASSLVLNTIYF	TGTGCCAGCAGCTTAGTTTTAAACACCATATATTTT
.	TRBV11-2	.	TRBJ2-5	CASSFNSGETQYF	TGTGCCAGCAGCTTTAATTCAGGGGAGACCCAGTACTTC
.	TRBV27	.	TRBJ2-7	CASSLSEGTYEQYF	TGTGCCAGCAGTTTATCCGAAGGGACCTACGAGCAGTACTTC
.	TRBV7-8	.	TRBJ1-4	CASSPTGGVNEKLFF	TGTGCCAGCAGCCCGACCGGGGGGGTGAATGAAAAACTGTTTTTT
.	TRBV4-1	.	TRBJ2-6	CASSHTLPGRGSGANVLTF	TGCGCCAGCAGCCACACCCTCCCAGGTAGAGGCTCTGGGGCCAACGTCCTGACTTTC
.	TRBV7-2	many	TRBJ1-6	CASSLELGVRSSYNSPLHF	TGTGCCAGCAGCTTAGAGTTGGGAGTTCGCAGCTCCTATAATTCACCCCTCCACTTT
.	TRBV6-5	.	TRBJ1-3	CASTLTATSGNTIYF	TGTGCCAGCACCCTGACTGCCACCTCTGGAAACACCATATATTTT
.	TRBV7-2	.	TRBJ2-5	CASSFTGYQETQYF	TGTGCCAGCAGCTTTACAGGGTACCAAGAGACCCAGTACTTC
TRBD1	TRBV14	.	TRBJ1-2	CASSQERDSLYGYTF	TGTGCCAGCAGCCAAGAGAGGGACAGCCTCTATGGCTACACCTTC
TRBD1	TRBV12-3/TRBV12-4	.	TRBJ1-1	CASSLTGWGEAFF	TGTGCCAGCAGTCTGACAGGGTGGGGTGAAGCTTTCTTT
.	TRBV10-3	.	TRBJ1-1	CAITSEGEGTEAFF	TGTGCCATCACCTCGGAGGGGGAAGGCACTGAAGCTTTCTTT
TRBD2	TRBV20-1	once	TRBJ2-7	CSAVNPSGGAYEQYF	TGCAGTGCTGTAAACCCTAGCGGGGGCGCGTACGAGCAGTACTTC
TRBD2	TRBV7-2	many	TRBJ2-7	CASRPTSGGYEQYF	TGTGCCAGCAGGCCGACTAGCGGGGGATACGAGCAGTACTTC
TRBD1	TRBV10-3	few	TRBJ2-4	CAISEVGTGGSNIQYF	TGTGCCATCAGTGAGGTTGGGACAGGGGGTAGCAACATTCAGTACTTC
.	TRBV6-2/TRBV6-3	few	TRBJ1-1	CASSARGHLLNTEAFF	TGTGCCAGCAGTGCTCGAGGACACCTTCTGAACACTGAAGCTTTCTTT
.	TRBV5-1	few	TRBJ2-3	CASSLRQDTDTQYF	TGCGCCAGCAGCTTGCGGCAGGACACAGATACGCAGTATTTT
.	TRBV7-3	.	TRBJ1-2	CASSQRTGSGSYTF	TGTGCCAGCAGTCAGCGAACGGGATCTGGGAGCTACACCTTC
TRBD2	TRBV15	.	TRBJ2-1	CATRELAGGTEQFF	TGTGCCACCAGAGAGCTGGCGGGGGGGACTGAGCAGTTCTTC
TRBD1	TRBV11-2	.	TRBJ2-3	CASSQDRETDTQYF	TGTGCCAGCAGCCAGGACAGGGAGACAGATACGCAGTATTTT
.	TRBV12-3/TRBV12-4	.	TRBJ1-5	CASSQGRELGQPQHF	TGTGCCAGCAGTCAAGGGAGGGAATTGGGTCAGCCCCAGCATTTT
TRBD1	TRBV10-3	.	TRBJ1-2	CAISATGGRGYTF	TGTGCCATCAGTGCCACAGGGGGTAGGGGCTACACCTTC
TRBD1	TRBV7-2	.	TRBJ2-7	CASSSPGTGVYEQYF	TGTGCCAGCAGCTCCCCCGGGACAGGGGTCTACGAGCAGTACTTC